This record looks at one T cell receptor (beta chain) sequence and its context. V was shortened by 0 bases and J by 0 bases, with 11 bases between the two germline ends. In germline, CDR1 is LGHDT, CDR2 YNNKEL (reference sequence). The CDR3 is 16 residues long. These data come from a study of control samples from healthy donors and cancer patients. Assay: immunoSEQ multiplex PCR; the TCRdb copy retains only in-frame clones and omits some. There are more than 85,000 clones in the sample; 90% occur only once, and more than 3.5% lies in the top ten. The chain employs TRBV3-1 (or the pseudogene TRBV3-2) and TRBJ1-1, with D possibly being TRBD1 (5 bases). The receptor was derived from a human donor in good health. The donor label of this sample is uncertain. The sample taken for sequencing was blood. In DNA, the CDR3 is TGTGCCAGCAGCCAAGATTTGACAGAGCTGAACACTGAAGCTTTCTTT. Protein product: CASSQDLTELNTEAFF.